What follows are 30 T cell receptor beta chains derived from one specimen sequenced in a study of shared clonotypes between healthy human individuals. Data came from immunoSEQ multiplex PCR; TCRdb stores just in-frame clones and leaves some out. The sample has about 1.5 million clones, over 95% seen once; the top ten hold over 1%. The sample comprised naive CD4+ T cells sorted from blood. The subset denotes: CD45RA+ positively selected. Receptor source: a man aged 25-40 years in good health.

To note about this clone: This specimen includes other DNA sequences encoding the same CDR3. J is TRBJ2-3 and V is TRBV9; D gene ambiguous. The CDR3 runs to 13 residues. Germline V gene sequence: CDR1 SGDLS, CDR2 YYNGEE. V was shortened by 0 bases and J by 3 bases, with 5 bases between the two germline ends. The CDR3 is CASSVVGTDTQYF. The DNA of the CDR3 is TGTGCCAGCAGCGTAGTTGGGACAGATACGCAGTATTTT.

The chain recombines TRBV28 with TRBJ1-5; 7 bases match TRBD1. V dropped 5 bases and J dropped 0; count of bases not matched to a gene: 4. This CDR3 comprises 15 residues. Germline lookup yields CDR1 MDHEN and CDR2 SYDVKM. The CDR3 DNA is TGTGCCAGCAGTACCACAGGGGATAGCAATCAGCCCCAGCATTTT. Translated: CASSTTGDSNQPQHF.

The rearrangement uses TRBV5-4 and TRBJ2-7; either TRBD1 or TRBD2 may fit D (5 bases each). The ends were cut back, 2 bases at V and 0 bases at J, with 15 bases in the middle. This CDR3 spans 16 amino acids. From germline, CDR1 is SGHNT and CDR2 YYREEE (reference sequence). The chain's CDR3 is CASSFGGPVGSYEQYF. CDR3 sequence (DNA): TGTGCCAGCAGCTTTGGGGGTCCGGTTGGCTCCTACGAGCAGTACTTC. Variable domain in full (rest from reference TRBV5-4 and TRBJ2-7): ETGVTQSPTHLIKTRGQQVTLRCSSQSGHNTVSWYQQALGQGPQFIFQYYREEENGRGNFPPRFSGLQFPNYSSELNVNALELDDSALYLCASSFGGPVGSYEQYFGPGTRLTVT.

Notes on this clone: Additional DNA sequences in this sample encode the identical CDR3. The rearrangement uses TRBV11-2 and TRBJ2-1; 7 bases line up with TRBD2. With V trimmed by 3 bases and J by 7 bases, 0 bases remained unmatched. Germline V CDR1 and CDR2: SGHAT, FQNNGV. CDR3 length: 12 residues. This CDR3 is CASSFSGNEQFF. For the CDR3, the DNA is TGTGCCAGCAGCTTTAGCGGGAATGAGCAGTTCTTC.

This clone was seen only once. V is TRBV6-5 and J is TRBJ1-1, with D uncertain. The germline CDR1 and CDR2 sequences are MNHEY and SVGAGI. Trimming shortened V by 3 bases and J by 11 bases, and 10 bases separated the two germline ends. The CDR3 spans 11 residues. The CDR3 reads CASSYLTGAFF. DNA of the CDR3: TGTGCCAGCAGTTATTTAACGGGGGCTTTCTTT.

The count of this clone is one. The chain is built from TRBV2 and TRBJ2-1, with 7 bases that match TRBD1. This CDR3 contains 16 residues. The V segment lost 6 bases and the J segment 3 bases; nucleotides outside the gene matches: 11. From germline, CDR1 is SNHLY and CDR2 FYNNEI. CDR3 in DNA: TGTGCCAGCAGAGAGGGGGCAGGGGCCTACTACAATGAGCAGTTCTTC. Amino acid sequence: CASREGAGAYYNEQFF.

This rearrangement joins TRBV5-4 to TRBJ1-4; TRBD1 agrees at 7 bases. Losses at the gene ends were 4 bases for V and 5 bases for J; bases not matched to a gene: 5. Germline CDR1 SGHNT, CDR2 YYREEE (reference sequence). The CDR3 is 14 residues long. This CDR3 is CASSPGQRNEKLFF. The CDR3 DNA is TGTGCCAGCAGCCCGGGACAGCGGAATGAAAAACTGTTTTTT.

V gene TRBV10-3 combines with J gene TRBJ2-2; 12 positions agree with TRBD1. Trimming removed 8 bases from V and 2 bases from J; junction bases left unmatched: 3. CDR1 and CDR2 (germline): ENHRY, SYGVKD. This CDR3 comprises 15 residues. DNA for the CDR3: TGTGCCATCGGGGACAGGGGGCTCAACACCGGGGAGCTGTTTTTT. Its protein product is CAIGDRGLNTGELFF.

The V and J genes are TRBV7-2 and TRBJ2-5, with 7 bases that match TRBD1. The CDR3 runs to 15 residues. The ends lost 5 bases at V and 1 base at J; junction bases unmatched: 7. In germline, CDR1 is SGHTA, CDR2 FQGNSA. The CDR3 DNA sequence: TGTGCCAGCAGCCCAGTGGGACAGCCCCAAGAGACCCAGTACTTC. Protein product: CASSPVGQPQETQYF.

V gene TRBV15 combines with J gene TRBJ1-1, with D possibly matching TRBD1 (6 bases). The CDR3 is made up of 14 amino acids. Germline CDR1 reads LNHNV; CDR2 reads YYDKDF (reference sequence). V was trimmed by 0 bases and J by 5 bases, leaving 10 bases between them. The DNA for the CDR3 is TGTGCCACCAGCAGAGATCCGGGGGCGACTGAAGCTTTCTTT. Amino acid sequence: CATSRDPGATEAFF.

CDR3 sequence (DNA): TGTGCCGCCGAGGCAGCCAGGCCTGGCTACACCTTC. This codes for CAAEAARPGYTF. The J gene is TRBJ1-2, the V gene TRBV28, with D unclear. CDR3 size: 12 residues. The V gene's germline CDR1 is MDHEN and CDR2 SYDVKM. Trimming shortened V by 11 bases and J by 7 bases, and 17 bases separated the two germline ends.

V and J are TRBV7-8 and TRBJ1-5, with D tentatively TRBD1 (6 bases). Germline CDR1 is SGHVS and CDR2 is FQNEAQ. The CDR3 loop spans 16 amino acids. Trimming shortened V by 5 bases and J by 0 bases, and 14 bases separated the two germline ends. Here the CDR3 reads CASSPFGQNSNQPQHF. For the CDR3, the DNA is TGTGCCAGCAGCCCCTTCGGACAGAATAGCAATCAGCCCCAGCATTTT.

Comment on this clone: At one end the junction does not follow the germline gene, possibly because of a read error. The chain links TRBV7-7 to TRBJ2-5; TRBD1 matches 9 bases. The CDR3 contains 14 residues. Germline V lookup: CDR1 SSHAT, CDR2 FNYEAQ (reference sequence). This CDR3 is CASSLSTGGETQYF. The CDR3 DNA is TGTGCTAGCAGCTTATCGACAGGGGGAGAGACCCAGTACTTC.

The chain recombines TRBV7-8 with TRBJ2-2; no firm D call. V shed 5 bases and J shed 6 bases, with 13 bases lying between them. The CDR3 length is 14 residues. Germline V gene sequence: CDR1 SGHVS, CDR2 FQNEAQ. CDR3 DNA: TGTGCCAGCAGCCTCTACGACATGGCCGGGGAGCTGTTTTTT. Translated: CASSLYDMAGELFF.

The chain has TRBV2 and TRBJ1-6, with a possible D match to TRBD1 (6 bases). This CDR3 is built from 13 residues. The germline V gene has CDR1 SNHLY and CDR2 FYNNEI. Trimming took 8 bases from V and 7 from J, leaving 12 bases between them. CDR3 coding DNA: TGTGCCAGCGGTTCAGGGGAGAATTCACCCCTCCACTTT. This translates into CASGSGENSPLHF. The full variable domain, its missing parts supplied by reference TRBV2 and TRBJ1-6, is EPEVTQTPSHQVTQMGQEVILRCVPISNHLYFYWYRQILGQKVEFLVSFYNNEISEKSEIFDDQFSVERPDGSNFTLKIRSTKLEDSAMYFCASGSGENSPLHFGNGTRLTVT.

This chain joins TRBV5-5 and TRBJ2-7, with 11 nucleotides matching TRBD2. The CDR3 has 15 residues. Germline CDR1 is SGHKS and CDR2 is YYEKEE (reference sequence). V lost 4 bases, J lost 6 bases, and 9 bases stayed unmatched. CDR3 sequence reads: CASSQLAGGPAEQYF. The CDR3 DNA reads TGTGCCAGCAGCCAATTAGCGGGAGGGCCGGCCGAGCAGTACTTC.

The CDR3 nucleotides read TGTGCCAGCAGGACCCGTCAGGGCTATGGCTACACCTTC. This sequence encodes CASRTRQGYGYTF. The rearrangement links TRBV28 to TRBJ1-2; a weak D match, TRBD1 (5 bases). Germline CDR1 MDHEN, CDR2 SYDVKM. This CDR3 contains 13 residues. The V end was cut by 6 bases, the J end by 4 bases, with 12 bases between.

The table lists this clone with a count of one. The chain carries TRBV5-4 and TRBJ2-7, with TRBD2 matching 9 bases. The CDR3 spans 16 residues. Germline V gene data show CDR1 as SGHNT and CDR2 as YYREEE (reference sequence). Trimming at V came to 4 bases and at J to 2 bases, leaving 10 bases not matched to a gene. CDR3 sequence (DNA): TGTGCCAGCAGCGCTGGACTAGCGCAACACGCCTACGAGCAGTACTTC. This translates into CASSAGLAQHAYEQYF. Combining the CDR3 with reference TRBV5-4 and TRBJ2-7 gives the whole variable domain ETGVTQSPTHLIKTRGQQVTLRCSSQSGHNTVSWYQQALGQGPQFIFQYYREEENGRGNFPPRFSGLQFPNYSSELNVNALELDDSALYLCASSAGLAQHAYEQYFGPGTRLTVT.

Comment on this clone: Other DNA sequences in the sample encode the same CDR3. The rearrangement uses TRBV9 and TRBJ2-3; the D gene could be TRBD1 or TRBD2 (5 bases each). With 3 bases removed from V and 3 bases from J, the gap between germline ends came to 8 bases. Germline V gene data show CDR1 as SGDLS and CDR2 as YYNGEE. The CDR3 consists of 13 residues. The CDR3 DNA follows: TGTGCCAGCAGCGCAGGGACGACAGATACGCAGTATTTT. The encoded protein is CASSAGTTDTQYF. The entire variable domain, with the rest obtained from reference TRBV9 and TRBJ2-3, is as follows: DSGVTQTPKHLITATGQRVTLRCSPRSGDLSVYWYQQSLDQGLQFLIQYYNGEERAKGNILERFSAQQFPDLHSELNLSSLELGDSALYFCASSAGTTDTQYFGPGTRLTVL.

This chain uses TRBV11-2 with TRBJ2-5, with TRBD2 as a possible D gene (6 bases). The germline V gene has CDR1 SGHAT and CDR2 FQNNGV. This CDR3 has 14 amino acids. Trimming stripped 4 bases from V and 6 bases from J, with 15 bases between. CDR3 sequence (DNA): TGTGCCAGCAGCTCGCCTAAAGGGAGGCAGACCCAGTACTTC. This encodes CASSSPKGRQTQYF.

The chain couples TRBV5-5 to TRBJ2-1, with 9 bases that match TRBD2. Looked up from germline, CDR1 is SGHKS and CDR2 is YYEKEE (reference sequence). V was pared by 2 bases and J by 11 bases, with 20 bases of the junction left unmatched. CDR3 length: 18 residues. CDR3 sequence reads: CASSFTGRAASSGSKQFF. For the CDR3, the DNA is TGTGCCAGCAGCTTTACGGGCAGGGCAGCGAGTAGCGGGAGTAAGCAGTTCTTC.

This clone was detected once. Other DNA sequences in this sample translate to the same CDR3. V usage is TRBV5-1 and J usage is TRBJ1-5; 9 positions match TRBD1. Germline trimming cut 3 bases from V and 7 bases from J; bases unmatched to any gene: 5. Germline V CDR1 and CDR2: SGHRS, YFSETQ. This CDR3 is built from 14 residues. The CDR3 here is CASSSGQGDQPQHF. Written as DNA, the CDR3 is TGCGCCAGCAGCTCGGGACAGGGAGACCAGCCCCAGCATTTT. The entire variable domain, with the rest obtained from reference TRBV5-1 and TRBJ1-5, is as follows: KAGVTQTPRYLIKTRGQQVTLSCSPISGHRSVSWYQQTPGQGLQFLFEYFSETQRNKGNFPGRFSGRQFSNSRSEMNVSTLELGDSALYLCASSSGQGDQPQHFGDGTRLSIL.

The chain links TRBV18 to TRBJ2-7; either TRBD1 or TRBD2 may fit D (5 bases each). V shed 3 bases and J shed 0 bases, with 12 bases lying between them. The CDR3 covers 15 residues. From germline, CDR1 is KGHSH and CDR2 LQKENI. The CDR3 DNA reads TGTGCCAGCTCACCTCCGGGACCGATCTCCTACGAGCAGTACTTC. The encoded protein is CASSPPGPISYEQYF.

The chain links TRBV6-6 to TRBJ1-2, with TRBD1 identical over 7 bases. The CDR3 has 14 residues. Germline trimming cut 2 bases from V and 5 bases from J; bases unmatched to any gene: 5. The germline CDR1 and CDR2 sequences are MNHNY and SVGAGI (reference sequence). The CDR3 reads CASSYGSGGYGYTF. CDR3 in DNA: TGTGCCAGCAGTTACGGTTCAGGGGGGTATGGCTACACCTTC.

This CDR3 is CASSSFGGQGADTQYF. CDR3 DNA sequence: TGTGCCAGCAGCTCCTTCGGGGGACAGGGAGCGGATACGCAGTATTTT. The rearrangement uses TRBV14 and TRBJ2-3; TRBD1 matches 9 bases. CDR1 is SGHDN, CDR2 FVKESK, per germline. Trimming removed 5 bases from V and 6 bases from J; junction bases left unmatched: 12. The CDR3 runs 16 residues.

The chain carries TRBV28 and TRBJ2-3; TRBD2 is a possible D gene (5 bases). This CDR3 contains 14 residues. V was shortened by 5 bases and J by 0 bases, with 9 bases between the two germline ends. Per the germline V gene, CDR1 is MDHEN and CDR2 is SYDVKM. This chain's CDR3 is CASSRAESTDTQYF. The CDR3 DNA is TGTGCCAGCAGTCGAGCGGAGAGCACAGATACGCAGTATTTT.

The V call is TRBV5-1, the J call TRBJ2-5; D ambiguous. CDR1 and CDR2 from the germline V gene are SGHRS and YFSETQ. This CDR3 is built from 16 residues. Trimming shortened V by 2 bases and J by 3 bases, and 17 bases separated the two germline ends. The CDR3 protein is CASSLRAPDVEETQYF. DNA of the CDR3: TGCGCCAGCAGCTTACGAGCCCCGGACGTGGAAGAGACCCAGTACTTC.

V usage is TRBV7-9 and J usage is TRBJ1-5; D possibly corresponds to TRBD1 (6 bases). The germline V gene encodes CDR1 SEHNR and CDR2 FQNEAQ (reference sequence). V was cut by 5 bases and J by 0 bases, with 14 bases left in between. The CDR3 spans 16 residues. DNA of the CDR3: TGTGCCAGCAGCCTAGGACAGCTTAATAGCAATCAGCCCCAGCATTTT. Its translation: CASSLGQLNSNQPQHF.

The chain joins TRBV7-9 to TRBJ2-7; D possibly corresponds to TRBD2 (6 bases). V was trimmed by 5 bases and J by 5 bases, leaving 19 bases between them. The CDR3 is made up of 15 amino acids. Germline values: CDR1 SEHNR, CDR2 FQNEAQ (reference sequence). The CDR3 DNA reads TGTGCCAGCAGCCTAATGGGGGGAATAGAGGACGAGCAGTACTTC. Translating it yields CASSLMGGIEDEQYF.

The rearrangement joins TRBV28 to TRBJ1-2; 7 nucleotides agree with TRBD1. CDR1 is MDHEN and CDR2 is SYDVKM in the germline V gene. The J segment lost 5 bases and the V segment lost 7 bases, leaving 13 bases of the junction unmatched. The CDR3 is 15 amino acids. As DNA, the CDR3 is TGTGCCAGCAACAGAATGCCGGGACAGCAGTATGGCTACACCTTC. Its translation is CASNRMPGQQYGYTF.